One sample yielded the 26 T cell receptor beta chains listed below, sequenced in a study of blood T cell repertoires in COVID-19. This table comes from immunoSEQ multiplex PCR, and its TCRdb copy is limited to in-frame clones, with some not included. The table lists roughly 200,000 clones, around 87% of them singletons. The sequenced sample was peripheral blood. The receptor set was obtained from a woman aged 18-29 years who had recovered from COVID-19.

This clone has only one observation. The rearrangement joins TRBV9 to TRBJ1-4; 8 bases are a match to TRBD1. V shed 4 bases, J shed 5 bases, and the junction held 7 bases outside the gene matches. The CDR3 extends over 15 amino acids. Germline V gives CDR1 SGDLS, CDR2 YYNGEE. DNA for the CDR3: TGTGCCAGCAGCCCCCAGGGGGCGATGAATGAAAAACTGTTTTTT. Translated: CASSPQGAMNEKLFF.

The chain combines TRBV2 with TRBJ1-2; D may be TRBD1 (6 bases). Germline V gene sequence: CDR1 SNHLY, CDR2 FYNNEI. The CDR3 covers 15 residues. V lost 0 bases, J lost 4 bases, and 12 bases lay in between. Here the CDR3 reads CASSEALGGAYGYTF. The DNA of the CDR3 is TGTGCCAGCAGTGAAGCGCTTGGGGGGGCCTATGGCTACACCTTC.

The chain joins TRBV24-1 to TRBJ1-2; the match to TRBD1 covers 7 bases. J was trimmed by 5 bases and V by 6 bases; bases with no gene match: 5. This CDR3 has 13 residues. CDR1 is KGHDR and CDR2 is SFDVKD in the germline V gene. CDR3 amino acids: CATSPGTAYGYTF. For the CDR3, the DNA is TGTGCCACCAGTCCGGGGACAGCATATGGCTACACCTTC.

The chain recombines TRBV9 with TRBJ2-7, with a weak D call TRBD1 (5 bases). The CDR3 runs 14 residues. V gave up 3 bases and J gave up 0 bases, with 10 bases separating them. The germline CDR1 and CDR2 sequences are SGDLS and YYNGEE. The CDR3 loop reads CASSGATDSYEQYF. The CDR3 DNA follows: TGTGCCAGCAGCGGGGCGACAGACTCCTACGAGCAGTACTTC.

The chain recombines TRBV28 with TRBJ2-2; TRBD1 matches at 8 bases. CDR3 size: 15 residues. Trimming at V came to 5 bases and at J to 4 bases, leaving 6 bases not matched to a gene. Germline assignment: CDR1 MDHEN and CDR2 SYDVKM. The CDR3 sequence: CASSPRTGITGELFF. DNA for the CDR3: TGTGCCAGCAGTCCCCGGACAGGGATCACCGGGGAGCTGTTTTTT.

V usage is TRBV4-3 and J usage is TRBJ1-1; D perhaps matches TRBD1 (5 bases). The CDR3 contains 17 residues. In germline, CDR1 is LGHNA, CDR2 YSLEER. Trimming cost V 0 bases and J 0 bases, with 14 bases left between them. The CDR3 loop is CASSQDRGTLMNTEAFF. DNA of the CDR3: TGCGCCAGCAGCCAAGATCGGGGGACCCTCATGAACACTGAAGCTTTCTTT.

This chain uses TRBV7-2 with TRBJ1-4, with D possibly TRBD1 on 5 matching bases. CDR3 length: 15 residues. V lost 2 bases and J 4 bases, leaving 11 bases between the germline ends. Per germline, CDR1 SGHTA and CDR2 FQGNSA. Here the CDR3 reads CASSLMTEHNEKLFF. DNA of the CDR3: TGTGCCAGCAGCTTAATGACAGAGCATAATGAAAAACTGTTTTTT.

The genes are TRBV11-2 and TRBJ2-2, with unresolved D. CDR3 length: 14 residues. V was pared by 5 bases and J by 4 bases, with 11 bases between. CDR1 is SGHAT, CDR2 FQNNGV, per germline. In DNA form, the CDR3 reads TGTGCCAGCAGCCGTTTGGGCGTCACCGGGGAGCTGTTTTTT. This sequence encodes CASSRLGVTGELFF.

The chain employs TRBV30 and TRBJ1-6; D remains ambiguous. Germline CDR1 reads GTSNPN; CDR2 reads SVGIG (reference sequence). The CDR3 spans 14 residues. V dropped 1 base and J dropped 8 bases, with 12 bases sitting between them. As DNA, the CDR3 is TGTGCCTGGAGTGAACTCCGATGGTATTCACCCCTCCACTTT. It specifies CAWSELRWYSPLHF. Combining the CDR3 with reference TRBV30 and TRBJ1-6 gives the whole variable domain SQTIHQWPATLVQPVGSPLSLECTVEGTSNPNLYWYRQAAGRGLQLLFYSVGIGQISSEVPQNLSASRPQDRQFILSSKKLLLSDSGFYLCAWSELRWYSPLHFGNGTRLTVT.

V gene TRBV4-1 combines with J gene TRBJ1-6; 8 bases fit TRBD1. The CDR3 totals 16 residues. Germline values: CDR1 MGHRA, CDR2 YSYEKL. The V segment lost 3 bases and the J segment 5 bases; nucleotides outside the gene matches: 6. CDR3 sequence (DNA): TGCGCCAGCAGCCACCCGGACAGGGCCAATAATTCACCCCTCCACTTT. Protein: CASSHPDRANNSPLHF.

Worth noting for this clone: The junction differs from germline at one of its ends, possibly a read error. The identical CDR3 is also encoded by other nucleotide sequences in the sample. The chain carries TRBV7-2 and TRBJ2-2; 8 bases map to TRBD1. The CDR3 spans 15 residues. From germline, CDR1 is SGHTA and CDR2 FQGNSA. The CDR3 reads CASSLGTGTPGELFF. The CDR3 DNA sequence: TGTGCCAGCAGCTTAGGGACAGGGACTCCCGGGGAGTTGTTTTTT.

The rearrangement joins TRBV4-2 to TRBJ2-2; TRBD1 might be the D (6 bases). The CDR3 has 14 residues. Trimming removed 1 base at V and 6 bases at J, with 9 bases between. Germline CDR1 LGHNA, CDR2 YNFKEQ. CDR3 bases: TGTGCCAGCAGCCAAGTGAAGGGGGCCGGGGAGCTGTTTTTT. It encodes CASSQVKGAGELFF.

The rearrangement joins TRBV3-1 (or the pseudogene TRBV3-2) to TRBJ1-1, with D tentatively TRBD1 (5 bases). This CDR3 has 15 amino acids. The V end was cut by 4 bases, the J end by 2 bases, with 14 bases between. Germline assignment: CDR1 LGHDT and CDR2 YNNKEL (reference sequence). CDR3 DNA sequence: TGTGCCAGCAGCCTACTCGGGCAGGGCAACACTGAAGCTTTCTTT. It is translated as CASSLLGQGNTEAFF.

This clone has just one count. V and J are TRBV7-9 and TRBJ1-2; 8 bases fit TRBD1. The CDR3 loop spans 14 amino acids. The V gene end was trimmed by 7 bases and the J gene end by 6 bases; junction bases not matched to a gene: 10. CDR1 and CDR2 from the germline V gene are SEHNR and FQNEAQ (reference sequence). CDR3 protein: CASTITGGADGYTF. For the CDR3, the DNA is TGTGCCAGCACCATCACAGGGGGAGCGGATGGCTACACCTTC. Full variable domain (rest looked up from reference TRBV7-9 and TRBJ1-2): DTGVSQNPRHKITKRGQNVTFRCDPISEHNRLYWYRQTLGQGPEFLTYFQNEAQLEKSRLLSDRFSAERPKGSFSTLEIQRTEQGDSAMYLCASTITGGADGYTFGSGTRLTVV.

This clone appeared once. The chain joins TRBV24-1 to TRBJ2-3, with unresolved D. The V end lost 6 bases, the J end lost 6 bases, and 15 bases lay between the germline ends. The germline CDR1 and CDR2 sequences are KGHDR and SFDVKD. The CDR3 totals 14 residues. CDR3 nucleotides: TGTGCCACCAGTAAATCAGGCCCCCCGGATACGCAGTATTTT. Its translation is CATSKSGPPDTQYF.

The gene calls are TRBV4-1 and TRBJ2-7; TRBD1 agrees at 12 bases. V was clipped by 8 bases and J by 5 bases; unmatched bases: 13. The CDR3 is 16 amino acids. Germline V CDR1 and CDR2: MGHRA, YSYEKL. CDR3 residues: CASHPEPGQGADEQYF. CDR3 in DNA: TGCGCCAGCCATCCGGAACCGGGACAGGGGGCAGACGAGCAGTACTTC.

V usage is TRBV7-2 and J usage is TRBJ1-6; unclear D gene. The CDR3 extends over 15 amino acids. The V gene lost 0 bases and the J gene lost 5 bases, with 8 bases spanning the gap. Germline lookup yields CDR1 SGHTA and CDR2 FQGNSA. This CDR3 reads CASSLATRNNSPLHF. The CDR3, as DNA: TGTGCCAGCAGCTTAGCGACCAGGAATAATTCACCCCTCCACTTT.

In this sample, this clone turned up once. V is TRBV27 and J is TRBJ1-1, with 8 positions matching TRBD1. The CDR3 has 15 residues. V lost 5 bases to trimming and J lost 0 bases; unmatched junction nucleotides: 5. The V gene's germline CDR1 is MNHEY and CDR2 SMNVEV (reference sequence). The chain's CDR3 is CASSPRTGMNTEAFF. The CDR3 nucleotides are TGTGCCAGCAGTCCCCGGACAGGGATGAACACTGAAGCTTTCTTT.

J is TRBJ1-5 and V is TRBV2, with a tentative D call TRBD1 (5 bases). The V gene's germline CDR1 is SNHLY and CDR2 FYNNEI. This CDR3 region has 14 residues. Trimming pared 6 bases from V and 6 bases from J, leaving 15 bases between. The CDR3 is CASRWQGSSQPQHF. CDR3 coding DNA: TGTGCCAGCAGATGGCAGGGTTCAAGTCAGCCCCAGCATTTT.

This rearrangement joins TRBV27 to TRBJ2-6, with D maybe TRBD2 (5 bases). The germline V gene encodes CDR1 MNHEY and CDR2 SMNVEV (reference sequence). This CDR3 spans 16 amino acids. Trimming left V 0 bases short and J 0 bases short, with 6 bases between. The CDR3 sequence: CASSLSRASGANVLTF. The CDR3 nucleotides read TGTGCCAGCAGTTTATCGCGGGCCTCTGGGGCCAACGTCCTGACTTTC.

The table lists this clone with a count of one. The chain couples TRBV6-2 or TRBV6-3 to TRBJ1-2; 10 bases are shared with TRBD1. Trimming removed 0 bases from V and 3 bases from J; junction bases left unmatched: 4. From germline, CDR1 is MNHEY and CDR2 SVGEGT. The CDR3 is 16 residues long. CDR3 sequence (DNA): TGTGCCAGCAGTTACTCGAGAGGGACAGGGGACTATGGCTACACCTTC. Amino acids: CASSYSRGTGDYGYTF.

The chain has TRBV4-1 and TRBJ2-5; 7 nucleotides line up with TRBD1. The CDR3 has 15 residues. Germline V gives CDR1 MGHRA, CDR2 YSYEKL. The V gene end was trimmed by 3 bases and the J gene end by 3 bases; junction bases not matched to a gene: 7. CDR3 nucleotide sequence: TGCGCCAGCAGCCACCCCGGGACAGCTAAAGAGACCCAGTACTTC. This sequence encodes CASSHPGTAKETQYF.

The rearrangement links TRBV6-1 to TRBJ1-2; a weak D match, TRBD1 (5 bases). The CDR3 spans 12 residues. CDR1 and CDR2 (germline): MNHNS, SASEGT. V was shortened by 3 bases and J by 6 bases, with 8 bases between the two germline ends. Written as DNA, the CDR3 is TGTGCCAGCAGTGATGGGGCGAATGGCTACACCTTC. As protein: CASSDGANGYTF.

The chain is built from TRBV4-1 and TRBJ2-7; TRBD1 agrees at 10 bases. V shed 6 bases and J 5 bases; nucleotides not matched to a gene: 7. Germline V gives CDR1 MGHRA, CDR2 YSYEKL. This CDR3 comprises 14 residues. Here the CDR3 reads CASRTGTGDNEQYF. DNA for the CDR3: TGCGCCAGCAGAACCGGGACAGGGGACAACGAGCAGTACTTC.

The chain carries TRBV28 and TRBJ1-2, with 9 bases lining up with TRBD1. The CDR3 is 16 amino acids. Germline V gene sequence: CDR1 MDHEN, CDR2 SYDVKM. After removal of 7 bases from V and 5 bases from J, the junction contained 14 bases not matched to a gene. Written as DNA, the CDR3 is TGTGCCAGCACCTCATCCCCCCGGACAGGGGTTTATGGCTACACCTTC. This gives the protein CASTSSPRTGVYGYTF.

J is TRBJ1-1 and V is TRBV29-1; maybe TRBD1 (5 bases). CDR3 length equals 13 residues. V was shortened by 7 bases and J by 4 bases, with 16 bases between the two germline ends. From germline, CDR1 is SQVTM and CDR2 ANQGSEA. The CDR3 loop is CSAVISGGTEAFF. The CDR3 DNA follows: TGCAGCGCCGTCATTTCGGGGGGCACTGAAGCTTTCTTT.